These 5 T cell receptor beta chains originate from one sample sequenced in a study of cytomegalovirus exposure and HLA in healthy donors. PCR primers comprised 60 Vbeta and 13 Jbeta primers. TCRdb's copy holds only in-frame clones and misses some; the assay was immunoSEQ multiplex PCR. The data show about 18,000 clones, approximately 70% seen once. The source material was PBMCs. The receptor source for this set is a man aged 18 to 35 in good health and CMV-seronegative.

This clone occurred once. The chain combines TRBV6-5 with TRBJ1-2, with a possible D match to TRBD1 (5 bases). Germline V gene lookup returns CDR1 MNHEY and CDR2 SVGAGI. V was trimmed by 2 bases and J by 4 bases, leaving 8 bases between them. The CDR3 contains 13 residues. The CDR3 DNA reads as TGTGCCAGCAGTTACGTAGGGGCCTATGGCTACACCTTC. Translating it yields CASSYVGAYGYTF.

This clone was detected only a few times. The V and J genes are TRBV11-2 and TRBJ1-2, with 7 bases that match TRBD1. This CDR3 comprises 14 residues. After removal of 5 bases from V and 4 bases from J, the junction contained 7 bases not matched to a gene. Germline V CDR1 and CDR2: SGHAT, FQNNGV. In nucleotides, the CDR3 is TGTGCCAGCAGCAAGACCGGGACAGCCTATGGCTACACCTTC. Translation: CASSKTGTAYGYTF.

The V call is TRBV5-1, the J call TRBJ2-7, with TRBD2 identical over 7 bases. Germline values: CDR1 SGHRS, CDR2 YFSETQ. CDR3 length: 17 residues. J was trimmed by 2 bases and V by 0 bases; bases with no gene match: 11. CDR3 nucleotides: TGCGCCAGCAGCTTGGGTGGTGGGGACTACAAACCCTACGAGCAGTACTTC. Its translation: CASSLGGGDYKPYEQYF.

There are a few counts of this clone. CDR3 region: CSVVVIQPTYEQYF. CDR3 in DNA: TGCAGCGTTGTAGTCATCCAACCTACCTACGAGCAGTACTTC. The chain uses TRBV29-1 and TRBJ2-7, with no clear D. The germline gives CDR1 SQVTM, CDR2 ANQGSEA. CDR3 length: 14 amino acids. V was clipped by 4 bases and J by 2 bases, with 15 bases between them.

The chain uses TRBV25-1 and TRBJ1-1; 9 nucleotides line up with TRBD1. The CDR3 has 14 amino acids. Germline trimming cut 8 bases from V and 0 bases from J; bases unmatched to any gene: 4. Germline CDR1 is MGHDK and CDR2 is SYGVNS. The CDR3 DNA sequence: TGTGCCAGCGCCGGGACAGGGATGAACACTGAAGCTTTCTTT. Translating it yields CASAGTGMNTEAFF.